Presented here are 12 T cell receptor beta chains from one specimen sequenced in a study of CD8 T cells in Susac syndrome. With random hexamers, 0.5 to 1 ug RNA was reverse transcribed. MiXCR was run by TCRdb on the immunoSEQ multiplex PCR reads, yielding one entry per CDR3 protein. The sample has fewer than 200,000 distinct CDR3 sequences, just under 95% seen once. The sequenced sample consisted of CD4+ T cells from PBMCs. These receptors originate from a human donor in good health.

The CDR3 spells CASKIWGYEQYF. CDR3 sequence (DNA): TGTGCCAGCAAGATATGGGGTTACGAGCAGTACTTC. The J gene is TRBJ2-7, the V gene TRBV5-4; D is uncertain. V was cut by 6 bases and J by 4 bases, with 11 bases left in between. This CDR3 is built from 12 residues. From germline, CDR1 is SGHNT and CDR2 YYREEE (reference sequence).

This clonotype showed up just a few times. The chain is built from TRBV12-3 or TRBV12-4 and TRBJ2-7; TRBD1 aligns across 7 bases. The CDR3 has 15 amino acids. The V segment lost 6 bases and the J segment 4 bases; nucleotides outside the gene matches: 12. CDR3 coding DNA: TGTGCCAGCAGCCCTTACCGGGACAGCTTTTACGAGCAGTACTTC. Translating it yields CASSPYRDSFYEQYF.

The chain carries TRBV29-1 and TRBJ1-2; D call uncertain. The CDR3 totals 11 residues. V was pared by 4 bases and J by 5 bases, with 8 bases between. Germline CDR1 is SQVTM and CDR2 is ANQGSEA. The chain's CDR3 is CSVGAVYGYTF. The CDR3 DNA follows: TGCAGCGTTGGGGCAGTTTATGGCTACACCTTC.

The chain employs TRBV6-5 and TRBJ2-1; D possibly uses TRBD1 or TRBD2 (5 bases each). There are 13 residues in the CDR3. The germline CDR1 and CDR2 sequences are MNHEY and SVGAGI. V lost 2 bases to trimming and J lost 8 bases, with 10 bases between them. For the CDR3, the DNA is TGTGCCAGCAGTTACCCAGGGAGCGATGAGCAGTTCTTC. It encodes CASSYPGSDEQFF.

The chain carries TRBV15 and TRBJ2-2; D is perhaps TRBD2 (5 bases). Per the germline V gene, CDR1 is LNHNV and CDR2 is YYDKDF (reference sequence). V was pared by 0 bases and J by 5 bases, with 16 bases between. This CDR3 has 17 amino acids. This chain's CDR3 is CATSRDRAGDGTGELFF. The DNA for the CDR3 is TGTGCCACCAGCAGAGATCGGGCGGGTGACGGTACCGGGGAGCTGTTTTTT.

Only one count was recorded for this clonotype. The V and J genes are TRBV30 and TRBJ1-1; D remains ambiguous. Germline V gives CDR1 GTSNPN, CDR2 SVGIG (reference sequence). The CDR3 has 13 residues. Trimming removed 5 bases from V and 4 bases from J, with 14 bases in between. CDR3 region: CAWFQEKGTEAFF. The CDR3 DNA is TGTGCCTGGTTTCAGGAAAAGGGCACTGAAGCTTTCTTT.

The rearrangement links TRBV29-1 to TRBJ2-1, with TRBD1 identical over 9 bases. The CDR3 contains 14 residues. CDR1 and CDR2 (germline): SQVTM, ANQGSEA. J lost 5 bases, V lost 2 bases, and 4 bases had no gene match. The CDR3, as DNA: TGCAGCGTTGAACGGACAGGGGTTGACAATGAGCAGTTCTTC. The encoded protein is CSVERTGVDNEQFF.

The chain has TRBV4-3 and TRBJ1-2; no clear D gene. Trimming took 1 base from V and 2 from J, leaving 11 bases between them. The CDR3 consists of 15 residues. CDR1 is LGHNA and CDR2 is YSLEER in the germline V gene. The CDR3 bases are TGCGCCAGCAGCCAAGCCTTAACGGAAAACTATGGCTACACCTTC. It specifies CASSQALTENYGYTF.

This rearrangement joins TRBV23-1 to TRBJ2-1, with TRBD2 identical over 11 bases. TRBV23-1 is marked as an open reading frame, function uncertain. The CDR3 totals 16 residues. Germline trimming cut 4 bases from V and 6 bases from J; bases unmatched to any gene: 8. For the CDR3, the DNA is TGCGCCAGCAGTCGGGGACTAGCGGCCTCACTCAATGAGCAGTTCTTC. Translation gives CASSRGLAASLNEQFF.

The gene calls are TRBV27 and TRBJ2-1; the D is unclear. CDR1 MNHEY and CDR2 SMNVEV come from the germline V gene (reference sequence). This CDR3 contains 18 residues. Trimming cost V 5 bases and J 0 bases, with 20 bases left between them. CDR3 region: CASSPRAGFTFSYNEQFF. DNA for the CDR3: TGTGCCAGCAGTCCTAGGGCAGGCTTCACCTTCTCCTACAATGAGCAGTTCTTC.

The chain couples TRBV12-3 or TRBV12-4 to TRBJ1-2, with unresolved D. With 1 base removed from V and 8 bases from J, the gap between germline ends came to 17 bases. This CDR3 is built from 15 residues. CDR3 sequence: CASSLGVRAYWGYTF. DNA for the CDR3: TGTGCCAGCAGTTTAGGGGTTCGGGCCTATTGGGGCTACACCTTC.

The chain couples TRBV29-1 to TRBJ1-2; D gene uncertain. Germline V gene sequence: CDR1 SQVTM, CDR2 ANQGSEA. Trimming removed 6 bases from V and 5 bases from J, with 10 bases in between. This CDR3 has 11 amino acids. The DNA for the CDR3 is TGCAGCGTACCGGACCCGTATGGCTACACCTTC. Translated: CSVPDPYGYTF.